What follows describes a single T cell receptor (beta chain). This specimen comes from a study of cytomegalovirus exposure and HLA in healthy donors. TCRdb's table, derived via immunoSEQ multiplex PCR, lists solely in-frame clones and lacks some. The repertoire holds 100,000 or so clones, with 85% as singletons. This TCR came from a man in his late teens or twenties in good health and CMV-seropositive. The sequenced sample consisted of PBMCs.

CDR3 nucleotides: TGTGCCAGCAGTTTGAGCGGGAGAAACGCAGATACGCAGTATTTT. Amino acids: CASSLSGRNADTQYF. The V and J genes are TRBV27 and TRBJ2-3; 8 bases line up with TRBD2. Germline trimming cut 3 bases from V and 4 bases from J; bases unmatched to any gene: 6. The CDR3 length is 15 residues. The germline gives CDR1 MNHEY, CDR2 SMNVEV (reference sequence).